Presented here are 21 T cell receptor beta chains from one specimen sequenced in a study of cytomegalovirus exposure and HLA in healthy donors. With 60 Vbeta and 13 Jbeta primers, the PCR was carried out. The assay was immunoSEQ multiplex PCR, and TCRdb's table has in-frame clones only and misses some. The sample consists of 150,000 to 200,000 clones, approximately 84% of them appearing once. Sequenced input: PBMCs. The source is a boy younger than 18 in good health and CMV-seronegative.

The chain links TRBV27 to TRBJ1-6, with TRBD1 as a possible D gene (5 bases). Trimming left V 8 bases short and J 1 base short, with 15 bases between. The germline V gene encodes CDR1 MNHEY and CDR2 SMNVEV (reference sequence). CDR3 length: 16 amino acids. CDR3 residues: CASRGQGGSYNSPLHF. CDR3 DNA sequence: TGTGCCAGCCGCGGGCAGGGAGGATCCTATAATTCACCCCTCCACTTT.

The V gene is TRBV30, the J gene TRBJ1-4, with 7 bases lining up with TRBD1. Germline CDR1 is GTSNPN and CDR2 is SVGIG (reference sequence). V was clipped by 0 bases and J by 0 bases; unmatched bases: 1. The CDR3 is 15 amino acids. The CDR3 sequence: CAWSVGGATNEKLFF. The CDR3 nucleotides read TGTGCCTGGAGTGTAGGGGGCGCAACTAATGAAAAACTGTTTTTT.

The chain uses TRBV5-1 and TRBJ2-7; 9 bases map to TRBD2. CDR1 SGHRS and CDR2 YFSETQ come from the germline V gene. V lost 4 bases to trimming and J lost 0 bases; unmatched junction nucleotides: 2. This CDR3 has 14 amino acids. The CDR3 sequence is CASSNSGSSYEQYF. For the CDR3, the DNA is TGCGCCAGCAGCAATAGCGGGAGCTCCTACGAGCAGTACTTC.

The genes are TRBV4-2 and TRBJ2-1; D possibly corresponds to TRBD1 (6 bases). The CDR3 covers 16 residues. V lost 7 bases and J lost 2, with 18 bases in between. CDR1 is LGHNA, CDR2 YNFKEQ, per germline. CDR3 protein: CASTSSEGDPYNEQFF. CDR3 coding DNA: TGTGCCAGCACCTCGAGCGAGGGGGACCCCTACAATGAGCAGTTCTTC.

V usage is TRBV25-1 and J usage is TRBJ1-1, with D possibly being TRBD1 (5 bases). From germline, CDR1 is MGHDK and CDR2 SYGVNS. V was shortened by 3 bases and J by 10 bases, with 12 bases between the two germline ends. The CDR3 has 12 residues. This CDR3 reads CASSERDCGAFF. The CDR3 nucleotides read TGTGCCAGCAGTGAGAGGGACTGCGGAGCTTTCTTT.

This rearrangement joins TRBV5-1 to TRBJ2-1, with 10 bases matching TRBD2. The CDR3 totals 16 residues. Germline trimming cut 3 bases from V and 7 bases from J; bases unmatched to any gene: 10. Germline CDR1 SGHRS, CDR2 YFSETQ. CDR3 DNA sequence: TGCGCCAGCAGCTCCAGGACTAGCGGAGTTTGGAATGAGCAGTTCTTC. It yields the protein CASSSRTSGVWNEQFF.

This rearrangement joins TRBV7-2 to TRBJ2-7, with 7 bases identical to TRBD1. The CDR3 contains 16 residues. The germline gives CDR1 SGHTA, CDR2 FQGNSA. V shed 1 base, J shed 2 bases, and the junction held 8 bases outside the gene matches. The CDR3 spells CASSLVGGGSAYEQYF. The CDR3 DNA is TGTGCCAGCAGCTTAGTAGGGGGCGGGTCCGCCTACGAGCAGTACTTC.

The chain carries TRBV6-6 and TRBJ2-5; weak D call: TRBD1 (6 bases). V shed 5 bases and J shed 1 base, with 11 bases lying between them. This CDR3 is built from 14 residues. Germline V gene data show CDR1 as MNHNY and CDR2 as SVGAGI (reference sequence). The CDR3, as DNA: TGTGCCAGCAGTGACAGGTTGGGCCAAGAGACCCAGTACTTC. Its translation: CASSDRLGQETQYF.

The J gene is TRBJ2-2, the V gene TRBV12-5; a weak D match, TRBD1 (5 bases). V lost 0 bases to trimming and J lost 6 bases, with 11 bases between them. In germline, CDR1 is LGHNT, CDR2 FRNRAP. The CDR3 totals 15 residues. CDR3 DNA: TGTGCTAGTGGTTTGGTCGGCAGGGTAGCCGGGGAGCTGTTTTTT. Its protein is CASGLVGRVAGELFF.

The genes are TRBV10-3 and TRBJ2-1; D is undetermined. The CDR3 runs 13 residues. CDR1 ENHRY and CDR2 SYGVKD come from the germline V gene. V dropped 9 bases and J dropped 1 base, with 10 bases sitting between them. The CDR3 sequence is CAMSRGSYNEQFF. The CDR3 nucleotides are TGTGCCATGTCCCGAGGTTCCTACAATGAGCAGTTCTTC.

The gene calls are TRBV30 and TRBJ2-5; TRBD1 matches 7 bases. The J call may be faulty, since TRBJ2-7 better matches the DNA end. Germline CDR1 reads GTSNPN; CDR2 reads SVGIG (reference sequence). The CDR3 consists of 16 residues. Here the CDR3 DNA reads TGTGCCTGGAGTGTACCACGGGACAGCCACTTGATCGAGCAGTACTTC. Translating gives CAWSVPRDSHLIEQYF.

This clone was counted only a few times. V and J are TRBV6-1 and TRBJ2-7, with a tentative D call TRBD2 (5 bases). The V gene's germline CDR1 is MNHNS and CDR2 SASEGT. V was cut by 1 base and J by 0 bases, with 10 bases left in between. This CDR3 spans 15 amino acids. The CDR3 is CASSEGRGYSYEQYF. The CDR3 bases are TGTGCCAGCAGTGAAGGACGGGGTTACTCCTACGAGCAGTACTTC.

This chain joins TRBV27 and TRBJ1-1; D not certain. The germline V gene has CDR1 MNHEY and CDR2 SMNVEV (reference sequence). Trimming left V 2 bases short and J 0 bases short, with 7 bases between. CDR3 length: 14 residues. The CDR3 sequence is CASSLGLLNTEAFF. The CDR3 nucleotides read TGTGCCAGCAGTTTAGGACTCTTGAACACTGAAGCTTTCTTT.

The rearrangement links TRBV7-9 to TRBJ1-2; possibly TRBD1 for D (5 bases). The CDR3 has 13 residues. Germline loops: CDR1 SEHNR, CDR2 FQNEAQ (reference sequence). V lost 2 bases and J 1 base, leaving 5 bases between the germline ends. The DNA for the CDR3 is TGTGCCAGCAGCTTACAGGGTAACTATGGCTACACCTTC. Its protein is CASSLQGNYGYTF. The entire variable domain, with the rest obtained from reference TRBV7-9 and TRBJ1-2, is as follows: DTGVSQNPRHKITKRGQNVTFRCDPISEHNRLYWYRQTLGQGPEFLTYFQNEAQLEKSRLLSDRFSAERPKGSFSTLEIQRTEQGDSAMYLCASSLQGNYGYTFGSGTRLTVV.

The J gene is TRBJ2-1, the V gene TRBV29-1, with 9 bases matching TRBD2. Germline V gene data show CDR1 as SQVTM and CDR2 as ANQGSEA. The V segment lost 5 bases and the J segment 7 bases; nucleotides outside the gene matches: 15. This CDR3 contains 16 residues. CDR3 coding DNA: TGCAGCGTTCCTGGTAGCGGGAGTAGTCGGCGGAATGAGCAGTTCTTC. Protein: CSVPGSGSSRRNEQFF.

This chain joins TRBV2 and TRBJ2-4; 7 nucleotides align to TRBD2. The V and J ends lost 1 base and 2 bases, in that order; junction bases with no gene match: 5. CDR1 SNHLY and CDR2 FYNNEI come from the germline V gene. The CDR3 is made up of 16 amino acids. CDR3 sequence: CASSEDGGGPKNIQYF. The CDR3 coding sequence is TGTGCCAGCAGTGAAGATGGGGGGGGTCCCAAAAACATTCAGTACTTC.

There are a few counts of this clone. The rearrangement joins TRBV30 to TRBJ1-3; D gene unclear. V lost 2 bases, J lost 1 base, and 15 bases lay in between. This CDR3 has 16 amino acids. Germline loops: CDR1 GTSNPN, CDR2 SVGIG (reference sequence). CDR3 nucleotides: TGTGCCTGGAGTAAGAGGAACTCCTTTTCTGGAAACACCATATATTTT. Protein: CAWSKRNSFSGNTIYF.

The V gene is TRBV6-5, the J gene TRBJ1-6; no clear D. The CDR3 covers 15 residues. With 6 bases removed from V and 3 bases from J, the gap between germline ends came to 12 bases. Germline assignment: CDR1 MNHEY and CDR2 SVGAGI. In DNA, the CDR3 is TGTGCCAGCAGCCTCGAGGGTGTCTATAATTCACCCCTCCACTTT. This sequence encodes CASSLEGVYNSPLHF.

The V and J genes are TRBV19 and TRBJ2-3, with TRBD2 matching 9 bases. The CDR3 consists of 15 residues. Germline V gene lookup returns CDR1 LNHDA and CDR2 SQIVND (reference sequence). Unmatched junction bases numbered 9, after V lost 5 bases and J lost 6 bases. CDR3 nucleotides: TGTGCCAGTAGTCTCGCTAGCGGGGTGGGGGATACGCAGTATTTT. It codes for CASSLASGVGDTQYF. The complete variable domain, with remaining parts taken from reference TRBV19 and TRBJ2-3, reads DGGITQSPKYLFRKEGQNVTLSCEQNLNHDAMYWYRQDPGQGLRLIYYSQIVNDFQKGDIAEGYSVSREKKESFPLTVTSAQKNPTAFYLCASSLASGVGDTQYFGPGTRLTVL.

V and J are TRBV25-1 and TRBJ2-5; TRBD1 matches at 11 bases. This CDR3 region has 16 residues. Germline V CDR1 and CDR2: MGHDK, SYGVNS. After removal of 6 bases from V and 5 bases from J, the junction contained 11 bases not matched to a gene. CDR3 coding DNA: TGTGCCAGCAGCGAAAAGCGGACAGGGGGCGTGGAGACCCAGTACTTC. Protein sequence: CASSEKRTGGVETQYF.

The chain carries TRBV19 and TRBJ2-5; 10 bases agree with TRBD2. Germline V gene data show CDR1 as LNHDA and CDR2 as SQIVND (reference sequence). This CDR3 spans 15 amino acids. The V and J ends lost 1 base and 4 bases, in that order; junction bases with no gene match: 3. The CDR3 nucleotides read TGTGCCAGTAGTATAGTAGCTAGCGGGAGAGAGACCCAGTACTTC. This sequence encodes CASSIVASGRETQYF. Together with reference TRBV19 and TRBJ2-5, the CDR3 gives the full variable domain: DGGITQSPKYLFRKEGQNVTLSCEQNLNHDAMYWYRQDPGQGLRLIYYSQIVNDFQKGDIAEGYSVSREKKESFPLTVTSAQKNPTAFYLCASSIVASGRETQYFGPGTRLLVL.